This T cell receptor (beta chain) was retrieved from a study of cytomegalovirus exposure and HLA in healthy donors. Study information: Out of approximately 170 million T cells, an earlier analysis found fewer than 140 million unique TCR beta sequences in total. Study conclusions and caveats: Available immune exposure information covered CMV serostatus only.

The CDR3 has 17 amino acids. Germline CDR1 LGHNA, CDR2 YSLEER. J gave up 4 bases and V 4 bases, and 15 bases lay outside the gene matches. Researchers ran the PCR with 60 Vbeta and 13 Jbeta primers. The protocol was immunoSEQ multiplex PCR, while the TCRdb copy is restricted to in-frame clones and leaves out a portion. The data contain 120,000 or so clones, about three quarters of them seen just once; the ten biggest clones take up 1% to 1.5%. This clone was counted only a few times. What it binds is not known. The V gene is TRBV4-3, the J gene TRBJ2-5, with 7 bases matching TRBD1. The sample consisted of PBMCs. This receptor was taken from a woman in her twenties or thirties in good health and CMV-seronegative. Here the CDR3 reads CASSLHRGPSSAETQYF. The CDR3 DNA sequence: TGCGCCAGCAGCCTACACAGGGGCCCTTCGTCGGCAGAGACCCAGTACTTC.